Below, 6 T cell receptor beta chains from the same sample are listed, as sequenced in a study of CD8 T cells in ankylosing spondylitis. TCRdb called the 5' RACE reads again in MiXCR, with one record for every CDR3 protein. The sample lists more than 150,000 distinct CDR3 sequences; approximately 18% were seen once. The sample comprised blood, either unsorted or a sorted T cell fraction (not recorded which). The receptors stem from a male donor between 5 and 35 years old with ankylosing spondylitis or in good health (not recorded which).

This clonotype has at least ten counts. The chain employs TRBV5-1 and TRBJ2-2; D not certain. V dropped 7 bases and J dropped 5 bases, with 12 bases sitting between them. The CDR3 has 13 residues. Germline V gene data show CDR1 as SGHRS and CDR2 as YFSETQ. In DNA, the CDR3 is TGCGCCAGCCCGGAACCGAGGACCGGGGAGCTGTTTTTT. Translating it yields CASPEPRTGELFF.

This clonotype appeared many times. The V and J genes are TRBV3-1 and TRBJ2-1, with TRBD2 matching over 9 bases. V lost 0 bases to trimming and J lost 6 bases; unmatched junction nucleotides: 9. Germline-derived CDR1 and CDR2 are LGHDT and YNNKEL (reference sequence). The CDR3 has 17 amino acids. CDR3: CASSQDRWAGGPNEQFF. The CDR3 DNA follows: TGTGCCAGCAGCCAAGATAGGTGGGCGGGAGGGCCCAATGAGCAGTTCTTC.

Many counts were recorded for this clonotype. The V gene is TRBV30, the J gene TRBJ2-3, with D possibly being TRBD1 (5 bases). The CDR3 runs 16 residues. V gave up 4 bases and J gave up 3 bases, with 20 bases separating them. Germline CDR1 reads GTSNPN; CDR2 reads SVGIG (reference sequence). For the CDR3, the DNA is TGTGCCTGGAAAAGGGGCCCCCGGTGGGTTACAGATACGCAGTATTTT. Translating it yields CAWKRGPRWVTDTQYF.

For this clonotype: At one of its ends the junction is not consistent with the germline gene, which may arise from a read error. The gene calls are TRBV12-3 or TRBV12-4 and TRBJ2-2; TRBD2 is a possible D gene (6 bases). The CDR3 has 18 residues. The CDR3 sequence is CASSLGHPGGTNTGELFF. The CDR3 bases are TGTGCCAGCAGCTTAGGACACCCCGGGGGTACGAACACCGGGGAGCTGTTTTTT.

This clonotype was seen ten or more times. CDR3 sequence reads: CSLIIGRDEFF. The CDR3 nucleotides are TGCAGCCTTATCATAGGGCGGGATGAGTTCTTC. The chain is built from TRBV29-1 and TRBJ2-1; tentative D call: TRBD2 (6 bases). From germline, CDR1 is SQVTM and CDR2 ANQGSEA. CDR3 length equals 11 residues. V was cut by 8 bases and J by 14 bases, with 19 bases left in between.

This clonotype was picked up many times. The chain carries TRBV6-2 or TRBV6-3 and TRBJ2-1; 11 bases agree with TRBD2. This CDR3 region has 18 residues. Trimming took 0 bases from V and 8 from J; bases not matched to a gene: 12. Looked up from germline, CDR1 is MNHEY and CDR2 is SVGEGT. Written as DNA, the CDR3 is TGTGCCAGCAGTTACTCGAGGCTAGCGGGAGGCCGGGCGGATGAGCAGTTCTTC. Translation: CASSYSRLAGGRADEQFF.